Sequencing of this T cell receptor (beta chain) was carried out in a study of T cells after yellow fever vaccination. In the study overall: Fractions with few cells were prepared using SMART-Seq v4 Ultra Low Input.

About this clonotype itself: Antigen specificity is unknown.

Making TCR cDNA involved 5'RACE template switching, which added UMIs and a universal primer site. TCRdb reanalysed the 5' RACE reads using MiXCR and keeps one entry per CDR3 protein. Of about 160,000 distinct CDR3 sequences detected, approximately 6.7% appear once; the ten largest clones hold roughly 2.5%. Findings of the study overall: A faster peak, day 5 versus 15, was reached by the weaker secondary response.

V shed 4 bases, J shed 2 bases, and the junction held 3 bases outside the gene matches. The CDR3 has 13 amino acids. Looked up from germline, CDR1 is SQVTM and CDR2 is ANQGSEA. Sequencing used CD4+ T cells sorted from PBMCs, obtained around 5 days after the first yellow fever vaccination. The chain is built from TRBV29-1 and TRBJ1-1; TRBD1 aligns across 8 bases. The clonotype comes from a man in his late teens or twenties who received the YFV17D yellow fever vaccine. DNA for the CDR3: TGCAGCGTTGTCGGGACAGGTAACACTGAAGCTTTCTTT. This codes for CSVVGTGNTEAFF.